Here is one T cell receptor (beta chain) with its context. The CDR3 totals 14 residues. The V gene's germline CDR1 is KGHSH and CDR2 LQKENI. V lost 10 bases and J 5 bases, leaving 18 bases between the germline ends. The source of the sample is a study of blood T cell repertoires in COVID-19. Across the whole study: Acute and convalescent COVID-19 samples came from the United States, Italy and Spain.

The participants were between roughly 18 and 100 years old and came from about two dozen US areas. Self-reported history from a screening survey and questionnaire set each donor's cohort. In the study's own analysis: Estimation of nucleated cell counts relied on the amplification of reference gene primers. The data were produced by immunoSEQ multiplex PCR, yet TCRdb's version contains in-frame clones alone and is incomplete. V and J calls and clone size are copied from that table; D and trimming were computed from the DNA. The data show roughly 310,000 clones, approximately 89% seen once. The sample consisted of PBMCs or T cells enriched from blood (not recorded which). This clonotype was obtained from a woman aged 40 to 55 who had recovered from COVID-19. The rearrangement joins TRBV18 to TRBJ2-1, with TRBD2 as a possible D gene (5 bases). DNA of the CDR3: TGTGCCACCTCTTTTGGGCGGGCCCACAATGAGCAGTTCTTC. As protein: CATSFGRAHNEQFF. Full variable domain (remainder filled in from reference TRBV18 and TRBJ2-1): NAGVMQNPRHLVRRRGQEARLRCSPMKGHSHVYWYRQLPEEGLKFMVYLQKENIIDESGMPKERFSAEFPKEGPSILRIQQVVRGDSAAYFCATSFGRAHNEQFFGPGTRLTVL.